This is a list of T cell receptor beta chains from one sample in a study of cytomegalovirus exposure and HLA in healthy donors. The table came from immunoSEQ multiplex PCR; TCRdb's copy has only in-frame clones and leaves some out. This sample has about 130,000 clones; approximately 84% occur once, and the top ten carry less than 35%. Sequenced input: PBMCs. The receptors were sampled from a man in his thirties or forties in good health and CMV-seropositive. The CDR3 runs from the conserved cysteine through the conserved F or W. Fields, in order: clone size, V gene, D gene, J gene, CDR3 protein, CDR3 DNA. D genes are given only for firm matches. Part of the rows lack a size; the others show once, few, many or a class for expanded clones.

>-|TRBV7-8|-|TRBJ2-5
CASSLVSRYTSETQYF
TGTGCCAGCAGCTTAGTCTCGCGGTACACCAGTGAGACCCAGTACTTC
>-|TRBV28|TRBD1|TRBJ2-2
CASTARQGPSNTGELFF
TGTGCCAGCACGGCTAGACAGGGACCTTCGAACACCGGGGAGCTGTTTTTT
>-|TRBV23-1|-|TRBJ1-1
CASNGGHSTEAFF
TGCGCCAGCAACGGGGGGCATAGCACTGAAGCTTTCTTT
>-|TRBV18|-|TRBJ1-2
CASSKTREYGYTF
TGTGCCAGCTCAAAAACCAGGGAATATGGCTACACCTTC
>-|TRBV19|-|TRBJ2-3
CASSIGRGRKPTDTQYF
TGTGCCAGTAGTATAGGTAGGGGAAGGAAACCCACAGATACGCAGTATTTT
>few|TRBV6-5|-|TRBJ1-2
CASSYEQGSYGYTF
TGTGCCAGCAGTTACGAACAGGGAAGTTATGGCTACACCTTC
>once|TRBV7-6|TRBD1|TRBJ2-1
CASSGRYRGLNYNEQFF
TGTGCCAGCAGCGGACGATACAGGGGGTTAAACTACAATGAGCAGTTCTTC
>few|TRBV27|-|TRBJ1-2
CASSLNRGAYYGYTF
TGTGCCAGCAGTTTAAATAGGGGTGCGTACTATGGCTACACCTTC
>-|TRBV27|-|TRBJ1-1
CASTLDRNTEAFF
TGTGCCAGCACCTTGGACAGGAACACTGAAGCTTTCTTT
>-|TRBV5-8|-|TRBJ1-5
CASRARGGGSSNQPQHF
TGTGCCAGCAGGGCACGTGGGGGCGGGAGTAGCAATCAGCCCCAGCATTTT
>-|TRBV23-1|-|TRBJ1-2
CASSQSSQGNGYTF
TGCGCCAGCAGTCAATCGAGCCAGGGTAATGGCTACACCTTC
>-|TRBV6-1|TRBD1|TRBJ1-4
CASSHRGSNEKLFF
TGTGCCAGCAGCCACAGGGGATCTAATGAAAAACTGTTTTTT
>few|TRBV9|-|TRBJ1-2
CASSVGGGLGGYTF
TGTGCCAGCAGCGTAGGAGGAGGGCTAGGTGGCTACACCTTC
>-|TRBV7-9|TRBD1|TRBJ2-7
CASSTGGASYEQYF
TGTGCCAGCAGCACAGGGGGAGCCTCCTACGAGCAGTACTTC
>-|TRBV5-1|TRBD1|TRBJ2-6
CASSTRQGSGANVLTF
TGCGCCAGCAGCACCCGACAGGGCTCTGGGGCCAACGTCCTGACTTTC
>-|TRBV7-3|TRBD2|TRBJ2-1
CASSGTSGLNEQFF
TGTGCCAGCAGCGGGACTAGCGGGTTGAATGAGCAGTTCTTC
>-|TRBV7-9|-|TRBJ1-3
CASSQTGSSGNTIYF
TGTGCCAGCAGCCAGACAGGCAGCTCTGGAAACACCATATATTTT
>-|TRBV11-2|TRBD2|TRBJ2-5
CASSFGLAGGQGTQYF
TGTGCCAGCAGCTTTGGACTAGCGGGGGGCCAAGGGACCCAGTACTTC
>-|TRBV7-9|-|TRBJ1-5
CASSRSGSGGYQPQHF
TGTGCCAGCAGCCGTTCGGGGTCAGGCGGATATCAGCCCCAGCATTTT
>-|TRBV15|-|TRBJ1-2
CATSRSGVYGYTF
TGTGCCACCAGCAGATCAGGGGTCTATGGCTACACCTTC
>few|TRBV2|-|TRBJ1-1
CASSQFTEAFF
TGTGCCAGCAGTCAATTCACTGAAGCTTTCTTT
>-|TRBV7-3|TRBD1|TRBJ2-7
CASRTGNVEEQYF
TGTGCCAGCAGGACAGGGAATGTTGAAGAGCAGTACTTC
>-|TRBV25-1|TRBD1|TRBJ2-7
CASSGRGQGSYEQYF
TGTGCCAGCAGTGGCCGGGGACAGGGCTCCTACGAGCAGTACTTC
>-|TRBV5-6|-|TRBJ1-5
CASSSGRAGRFSNQPQHF
TGTGCCAGCAGCTCCGGCAGGGCAGGGCGCTTTAGCAATCAGCCCCAGCATTTT
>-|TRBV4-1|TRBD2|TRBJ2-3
CASTRGSGASSDTQYF
TGCGCCAGCACCCGGGGGAGCGGGGCGTCGTCAGATACGCAGTATTTT
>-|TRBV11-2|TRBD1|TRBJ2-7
CASSLSPGTGAYEQYF
TGTGCCAGCAGCTTAAGTCCGGGGACAGGGGCCTACGAGCAGTACTTC
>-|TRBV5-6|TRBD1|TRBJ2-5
CASSLPRDSNQETQYF
TGTGCCAGCAGCCTGCCGAGGGACAGCAACCAAGAGACCCAGTACTTC
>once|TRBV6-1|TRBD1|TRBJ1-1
CASTGQATSTEAFF
TGTGCCAGCACGGGACAGGCTACCTCCACTGAAGCTTTCTTT
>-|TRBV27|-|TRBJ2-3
CASSLDRYTDTQYF
TGTGCCAGCAGTTTGGACAGATACACAGATACGCAGTATTTT